This T cell receptor (beta chain) was identified during a study of cytomegalovirus exposure and HLA in healthy donors. Findings of the study overall: Clusters of TCRs from the first cohort tended to co-occur in the 95 to 150 validation repertoires (as a later analysis found).

Germline assignment: CDR1 SGHAT and CDR2 FQNNGV. This CDR3 region has 14 residues. Trimming cost V 1 base and J 7 bases, with 14 bases left between them. The protocol was immunoSEQ multiplex PCR, while the TCRdb copy is restricted to in-frame clones and leaves out a portion. Among roughly 130,000 clones listed, about four fifths were seen once. This clone has a single count. The antigen remains unidentified. The chain links TRBV11-2 to TRBJ2-7; TRBD2 might be the D (5 bases). The sample taken for sequencing was PBMCs. The sequence came from a woman aged 25 to 45 in good health and CMV-seronegative. CDR3 coding DNA: TGTGCCAGCAGCTTAGCCACCGGGGAGCGGGAGCAGTACTTC. The encoded protein is CASSLATGEREQYF.